The following is a T cell receptor beta chain sequence with its context. It has no known antigen specificity. The sample holds no much larger clone one base away, and base qualities are not on file. A MiSeq instrument was used for deep resolution sequencing, which targeted depths ranging from 1 in 1 million up to 1 in 200,000 T cells, with coverage averaging 10x for each clonotype. The immunoSEQ hsTCRB Kit was used to generate TCR beta libraries. In the source study's methods: ImmunoSEQ Data Assistant and ImmunoSEQ Analyzer were used for data analysis, and V, D and J genes were assigned according to IMGT definitions. Clonality, which ranges from 0 to 1, was calculated as one minus the normalized Shannon entropy of productive rearrangement frequencies. Only overrepresented clonotypes making up at least 0.05% of the repertoire of each patient were included in the public clonotype analysis. Repertoires from some twelve age-matched healthy donors in immuneACCESS were used as clonality controls. TCRdb re-hosts the immuneACCESS table, in-frame sequences only. Its copies lack some clones; in the studies checked, an unresolved V gene accounts for under half of them, and the cause for the rest is not known. V, J and clone size were drawn from that table, and D and trimming were deduced from the DNA. This sample is represented by approximately 170,000 clones; nearly 90% of them were singletons. Of the sample, roughly 3% falls within the top ten clones.

The time point label for this specimen denotes: progressive disease on ibrutinib. Roughly 1.9 micrograms of genomic DNA were extracted from cryopreserved PBMCs for TCR beta library preparation. High-throughput TCR beta sequencing was performed on longitudinal blood samples from CLL patients receiving ibrutinib monotherapy. The patients were enrolled in a single-center, open-label phase 2 trial of ibrutinib monotherapy. This sample stems from a study of cytotoxic CD8 clonotypes in ibrutinib-treated CLL (dated by TCRdb to the early 2020s). Study-level background: The cohort included more than 14 treatment-naive and ten to twelve relapsed/refractory patients; roughly 17 were IGHV unmutated. Samples at response were collected after a median of about twelve months of treatment, with a range of about 6 to 36 months. Cryopreserved peripheral blood mononuclear cells were obtained before treatment, at response, and at either sustained remission or disease progression. All remission and progressive disease samples were collected while patients were still receiving ibrutinib. Samples averaged approximately 240,000 productive templates and just under 95,000 productive rearrangements. Of the roughly 86 participants in the trial, about two dozen had longitudinal samples available. Responses were partial in roughly 24 patients and complete in 2; after median approximately 5.5 years follow-up, some 15 stayed in remission and roughly twelve progressed.

Here is what the overall study found, with its caveats: Lymph node repertoires were not examined, and the timing of sampling was not matched between patients in sustained remission and those whose disease progressed. Public clonotypes were found to be uncommon and were observed to contract or remain stable during treatment; the increase in clonality was shown to reflect expansion of private clonotypes at ibrutinib response. An increase in clonality was observed at ibrutinib response, with clonality remaining stable during sustained remission and falling back toward baseline at progression. Baseline clonality exceeded that of age-matched healthy donors and correlated strongly with circulating CD8+ T-cell counts.

The germline V gene encodes CDR1 SGHNT and CDR2 YYREEE (reference sequence). The CDR3 has 17 amino acids, counting the end cysteine and phenylalanine. The entry retains the CDR3 DNA only, 51 bases that are in frame from base 1. At the junction V is shortened by 4 bases and J by 0 bases; bases outside the gene matches: 7. This receptor was obtained from a human donor with chronic lymphocytic leukemia. Sequences were derived from PBMCs, sampled at disease progression, from a patient treated with ibrutinib. The V and J genes are TRBV5-4 and TRBJ2-1; 10 central nucleotides agree with TRBD2. The nucleotide sequence reads as follows: TGTGCCAGCAGCCTGGCTTCTAGCGGGAGCTCCTACAATGAGCAGTTCTTC. Its amino acids are CASSLASSGSSYNEQFF.